These T cell receptor beta chains were read from a single sample in a study of blood T cell repertoires in COVID-19. Profiled with immunoSEQ multiplex PCR; TCRdb holds only in-frame clones, not every one. This table holds roughly 100,000 clones, about four fifths found once. Source material: peripheral blood. Every receptor here comes from a man at least 80 years old with acute or convalescent COVID-19. CDR3s include the opening cysteine and the closing phenylalanine or tryptophan. Each record gives: clone size, V gene, D gene, J gene, CDR3 protein, CDR3 DNA. The D gene is left open where the match is weak. Expanded clones get a size class; other rows say once, few or many, or leave the size out.

clone_size: .; v_call: TRBV25-1; d_call: .; j_call: TRBJ1-3; cdr3_aa: CASSDHRHSGNTIYF; cdr3_nt: TGTGCCAGCAGTGACCACAGGCACTCTGGAAACACCATATATTTT
clone_size: .; v_call: TRBV27; d_call: .; j_call: TRBJ1-1; cdr3_aa: CASSPLGSMNTEAFF; cdr3_nt: TGTGCCAGCAGTCCTCTGGGGAGCATGAACACTGAAGCTTTCTTT
clone_size: few; v_call: TRBV12-2; d_call: .; j_call: TRBJ2-6; cdr3_aa: CASRLGGTPGANVLTF; cdr3_nt: TGTGCAAGTCGCTTAGGGGGGACACCTGGGGCCAACGTCCTGACTTTC
clone_size: .; v_call: TRBV6-5; d_call: TRBD1; j_call: TRBJ1-2; cdr3_aa: CASRVQGTRGYTF; cdr3_nt: TGTGCCAGCAGAGTACAGGGGACTCGTGGCTACACCTTC
clone_size: once; v_call: TRBV6-5; d_call: TRBD1; j_call: TRBJ1-1; cdr3_aa: CASRPDRGRNTEAFF; cdr3_nt: TGTGCCAGCAGACCCGACAGGGGACGGAACACTGAAGCTTTCTTT
clone_size: .; v_call: TRBV19; d_call: TRBD2; j_call: TRBJ2-2; cdr3_aa: CASSILSLGLAGGGELFF; cdr3_nt: TGTGCCAGTAGTATCCTCTCCCTGGGACTAGCGGGGGGCGGGGAGCTGTTTTTT
clone_size: once; v_call: TRBV28; d_call: .; j_call: TRBJ1-2; cdr3_aa: CASSLGQTNYGYTF; cdr3_nt: TGTGCCAGCAGTTTAGGACAGACTAACTATGGCTACACCTTC
clone_size: .; v_call: TRBV19; d_call: TRBD1; j_call: TRBJ2-2; cdr3_aa: CASSTHRGNTGELFF; cdr3_nt: TGTGCCAGTAGTACCCACAGGGGGAACACCGGGGAGCTGTTTTTT
clone_size: few; v_call: TRBV5-1; d_call: TRBD1; j_call: TRBJ1-1; cdr3_aa: CASSLTGTGVDAEAFF; cdr3_nt: TGCGCCAGCAGCTTAACCGGGACAGGGGTAGACGCTGAAGCTTTCTTT
clone_size: .; v_call: TRBV5-4; d_call: TRBD1; j_call: TRBJ2-2; cdr3_aa: CASSSKSGTVNTGELFF; cdr3_nt: TGTGCCAGCAGCTCAAAATCGGGGACAGTGAACACCGGGGAGCTGTTTTTT